This T cell receptor (beta chain) was profiled in a study of T-cell reconstitution after alpha-beta-depleted transplantation in children. V shed 6 bases and J 4 bases; nucleotides not matched to a gene: 7. Germline CDR1 is MNHEY and CDR2 is SMNVEV (reference sequence). The CDR3 consists of 16 residues. For TCRbeta, the library was prepared with unique molecular identifiers. MiXCR was run by TCRdb on the PCR reads, yielding one entry per CDR3 protein. The sample holds a few hundred thousand distinct CDR3 sequences, about a tenth seen once. Sequenced material: PBMCs from the stem cell graft donor, taken from the stem cell graft. This clonotype was obtained from a human donor who donated a stem cell graft to a child with acute lymphoblastic leukemia. The chain employs TRBV27 and TRBJ2-1; 12 nucleotides match TRBD1. CDR3 nucleotide sequence: TGTGCCAGCAGACCAGGGGACAGGGGGCTGTACAATGAGCAGTTCTTC. Residues: CASRPGDRGLYNEQFF.